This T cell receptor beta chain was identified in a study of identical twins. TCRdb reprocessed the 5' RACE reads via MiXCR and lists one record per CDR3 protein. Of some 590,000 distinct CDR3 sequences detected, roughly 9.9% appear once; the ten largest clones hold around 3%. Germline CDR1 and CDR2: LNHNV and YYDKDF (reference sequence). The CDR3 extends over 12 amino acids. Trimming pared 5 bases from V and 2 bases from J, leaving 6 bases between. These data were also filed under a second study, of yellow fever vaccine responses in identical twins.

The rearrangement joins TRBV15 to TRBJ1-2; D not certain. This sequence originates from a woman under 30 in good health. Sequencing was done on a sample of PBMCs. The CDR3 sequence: CATSEDNYGYTF. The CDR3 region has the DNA TGTGCCACCAGCGAAGACAACTATGGCTACACCTTC. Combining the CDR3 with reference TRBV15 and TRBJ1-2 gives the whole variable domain DAMVIQNPRYQVTQFGKPVTLSCSQTLNHNVMYWYQQKSSQAPKLLFHYYDKDFNNEADTPDNFQSRRPNTSFCFLDIRSPGLGDTAMYLCATSEDNYGYTFGSGTRLTVV.